This T cell receptor beta chain was obtained from a study of T cells after yellow fever vaccination. Notes on the study in general: The secondary T-cell response peaked on day 5, not day 15, but was weaker. Post-booster samples contained most primary-vaccination clones (around 96% CD4, about 90% CD8).

They built TCR cDNA with 5'RACE template switching, a step that put in a universal primer site and UMIs. TCRdb reprocessed the 5' RACE reads via MiXCR and lists one record per CDR3 protein. This table holds approximately 600,000 distinct CDR3 sequences, 9% to 15% found once. The CDR3 consists of 13 residues. Germline V lookup: CDR1 KGHSH, CDR2 LQKENI. V lost 0 bases and J lost 5, with 8 bases in between. This clonotype was seen a handful of times. Its target is unknown. The starting material was PBMCs, obtained on the day of the yellow fever booster vaccination. The source of this sequence is a man aged 25-45 years who received the YFV17D yellow fever vaccine. The chain combines TRBV18 with TRBJ2-7; the D gene is possibly TRBD1 (5 bases). CDR3 sequence: CASSPPGRDEQYF. CDR3 in DNA: TGTGCCAGCTCACCACCGGGCAGGGACGAGCAGTACTTC.